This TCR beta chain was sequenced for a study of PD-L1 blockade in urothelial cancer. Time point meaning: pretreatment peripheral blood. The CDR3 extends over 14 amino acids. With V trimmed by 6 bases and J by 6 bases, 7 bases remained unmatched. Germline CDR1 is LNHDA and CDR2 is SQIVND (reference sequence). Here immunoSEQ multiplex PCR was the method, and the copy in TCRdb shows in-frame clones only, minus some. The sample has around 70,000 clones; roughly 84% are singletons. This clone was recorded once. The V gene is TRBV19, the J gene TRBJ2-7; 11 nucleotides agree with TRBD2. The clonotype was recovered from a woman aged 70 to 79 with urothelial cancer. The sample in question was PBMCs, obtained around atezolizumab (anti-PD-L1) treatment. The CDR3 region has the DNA TGTGCCAGTAGCTCCTTCCTAGCGGGAGGCGAGCAGTACTTC. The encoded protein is CASSSFLAGGEQYF.